Listed below are T cell receptor beta chains from one sample, sequenced in a study of blood T cell repertoires in COVID-19. Sequenced by immunoSEQ multiplex PCR; TCRdb stores in-frame clones only, minus some. This table holds around 400,000 clones, 87% found once. Material for sequencing was peripheral blood. These receptors were collected from a woman in her sixties with COVID-19, enrolled during active disease. Each CDR3 is given with its conserved first and last residue. The D gene is left open where the match is weak. Rows give clone size only sometimes, using once, few, many, or a class for an expanded clone.

CDR3 length: 15
D gene: .
J gene: TRBJ1-4
V gene: TRBV18
clone size: .
CDR3 DNA: TGTGCCAGCTCACCGAGACAGGCTGGAAATGAAAAACTGTTTTTT
CDR3 protein: CASSPRQAGNEKLFF

CDR3 length: 19
D gene: .
J gene: TRBJ1-2
V gene: TRBV4-1
clone size: .
CDR3 DNA: TGCGCCAGCAGCCAAGACCCTTTGGACAGCGCCACAATGGCCTATGGCTACACCTTC
CDR3 protein: CASSQDPLDSATMAYGYTF

CDR3 length: 15
D gene: .
J gene: TRBJ2-1
V gene: TRBV3-1/TRBV3-2
clone size: .
CDR3 DNA: TGTGCCAGCAGCCCCGACAGCTCGTCCTACAATGAGCAGTTCTTC
CDR3 protein: CASSPDSSSYNEQFF

CDR3 length: 15
D gene: TRBD2
J gene: TRBJ2-3
V gene: TRBV11-3
clone size: .
CDR3 DNA: TGTGCCAGCAGCTTAGACGGGGGGAGCACAGATACGCAGTATTTT
CDR3 protein: CASSLDGGSTDTQYF

CDR3 length: 18
D gene: TRBD1
J gene: TRBJ1-3
V gene: TRBV11-2
clone size: .
CDR3 DNA: TGTGCCAGCAGCTTACACGGTCAGGGGGCCTCCTCTGGAAACACCATATATTTT
CDR3 protein: CASSLHGQGASSGNTIYF

CDR3 length: 15
D gene: TRBD1
J gene: TRBJ2-2
V gene: TRBV5-4
clone size: .
CDR3 DNA: TGTGCCAGCAGCTTGGGACAGGGGGACACCGGGGAGCTGTTTTTT
CDR3 protein: CASSLGQGDTGELFF

CDR3 length: 16
D gene: TRBD1
J gene: TRBJ1-6
V gene: TRBV27
clone size: few
CDR3 DNA: TGTGCCAGCGGCCGAGGTTGGGGTACCAGGGGGGCACCCCTCCACTTT
CDR3 protein: CASGRGWGTRGAPLHF

CDR3 length: 14
D gene: .
J gene: TRBJ2-3
V gene: TRBV5-1
clone size: .
CDR3 DNA: TGCGCCAGCAGCGCCGGACAGTTCACGGATACGCAGTATTTT
CDR3 protein: CASSAGQFTDTQYF

CDR3 length: 16
D gene: .
J gene: TRBJ1-3
V gene: TRBV5-1
clone size: .
CDR3 DNA: TGCGCCAGCAGCTTGGACGCCGGGTTTTCTGGAAACACCATATATTTT
CDR3 protein: CASSLDAGFSGNTIYF

CDR3 length: 14
D gene: .
J gene: TRBJ2-3
V gene: TRBV24-1
clone size: .
CDR3 DNA: TGTGCCACCAGTGAGGCGGGGCGGACAGATACGCAGTATTTT
CDR3 protein: CATSEAGRTDTQYF

CDR3 length: 15
D gene: TRBD1
J gene: TRBJ2-5
V gene: TRBV5-1
clone size: .
CDR3 DNA: TGCGCCAGCAGTTTTTCCGGGACAGGGTCGGAGACCCAGTACTTC
CDR3 protein: CASSFSGTGSETQYF

CDR3 length: 14
D gene: .
J gene: TRBJ2-7
V gene: TRBV29-1
clone size: .
CDR3 DNA: TGCAGCGTTTACGTAGCAGGGGCGTTCTACGAGCAGTACTTC
CDR3 protein: CSVYVAGAFYEQYF

CDR3 length: 15
D gene: .
J gene: TRBJ2-3
V gene: TRBV6-5
clone size: .
CDR3 DNA: TGTGCCAGCAGCCTCGGGTCTCTCGGCACAGATACGCAGTATTTT
CDR3 protein: CASSLGSLGTDTQYF

CDR3 length: 15
D gene: TRBD1
J gene: TRBJ1-1
V gene: TRBV6-6
clone size: once
CDR3 DNA: TGTGCCAGCAGTTTCATCCGGGACAGGAACACTGAAGCTTTCTTT
CDR3 protein: CASSFIRDRNTEAFF

CDR3 length: 16
D gene: .
J gene: TRBJ1-5
V gene: TRBV2
clone size: .
CDR3 DNA: TGTGCCAGCAGTGAATACGAGCTGGTTAGCAATCAGCCCCAGCATTTT
CDR3 protein: CASSEYELVSNQPQHF

CDR3 length: 17
D gene: .
J gene: TRBJ1-6
V gene: TRBV5-1
clone size: .
CDR3 DNA: TGCGCCAGCAGCGGTGGAACGGGTAGCTCCTATAATTCACCCCTCCACTTT
CDR3 protein: CASSGGTGSSYNSPLHF

CDR3 length: 15
D gene: .
J gene: TRBJ1-1
V gene: TRBV9
clone size: .
CDR3 DNA: TGTGCCAGCAGCCTCCGCCCTGGAGTGAACACTGAAGCTTTCTTT
CDR3 protein: CASSLRPGVNTEAFF

CDR3 length: 15
D gene: TRBD1
J gene: TRBJ1-6
V gene: TRBV5-1
clone size: .
CDR3 DNA: TGCGCCAGCAGCCTGGGGGGACAGGGACGCTCACCCCTCCACTTT
CDR3 protein: CASSLGGQGRSPLHF

CDR3 length: 15
D gene: .
J gene: TRBJ2-7
V gene: TRBV4-1
clone size: once
CDR3 DNA: TGCGCCAGCAGCCACCTACAGGCTTCTCAGGGCGAGCAGTACTTC
CDR3 protein: CASSHLQASQGEQYF

CDR3 length: 14
D gene: .
J gene: TRBJ1-6
V gene: TRBV11-3
clone size: .
CDR3 DNA: TGTGCCAGCAGCCAAGGCAGGGGCACTTCACCCCTCCACTTT
CDR3 protein: CASSQGRGTSPLHF

CDR3 length: 15
D gene: .
J gene: TRBJ1-1
V gene: TRBV7-9
clone size: .
CDR3 DNA: TGTGCCAGCAGCTTAGGACAGCAGATGAACACTGAAGCTTTCTTT
CDR3 protein: CASSLGQQMNTEAFF

CDR3 length: 14
D gene: .
J gene: TRBJ2-5
V gene: TRBV2
clone size: once
CDR3 DNA: TGTGCCAGCAGTGAATTGGTGGCGGGGGAGACCCAGTACTTC
CDR3 protein: CASSELVAGETQYF

CDR3 length: 16
D gene: TRBD1
J gene: TRBJ1-5
V gene: TRBV3-1/TRBV3-2
clone size: .
CDR3 DNA: TGTGCCAGCAGCCAAAGTGACAGGGAATGGGGACAGCCCCAGCATTTT
CDR3 protein: CASSQSDREWGQPQHF

CDR3 length: 15
D gene: .
J gene: TRBJ2-5
V gene: TRBV19
clone size: .
CDR3 DNA: TGTGCCAGTAGTCACACGTCCGGGTCCGGAGAGACCCAGTACTTC
CDR3 protein: CASSHTSGSGETQYF

CDR3 length: 12
D gene: .
J gene: TRBJ2-1
V gene: TRBV10-1
clone size: .
CDR3 DNA: TGCGCCAGCAGTGATACAGCTAATGAGCAGTTCTTC
CDR3 protein: CASSDTANEQFF

CDR3 length: 16
D gene: .
J gene: TRBJ2-7
V gene: TRBV21-1
clone size: .
CDR3 DNA: TGTGCCAGCAGCAAAGAACAGGGGGCCCTCTCCTACGAGCAGTACTTC
CDR3 protein: CASSKEQGALSYEQYF

CDR3 length: 15
D gene: .
J gene: TRBJ1-2
V gene: TRBV2
clone size: .
CDR3 DNA: TGTGCCAGCAGTCCCGGACAGACTACCGGCTATGGCTACACCTTC
CDR3 protein: CASSPGQTTGYGYTF

CDR3 length: 15
D gene: TRBD1
J gene: TRBJ2-3
V gene: TRBV11-3
clone size: .
CDR3 DNA: TGTGCCAGCAGCTTAGGGACAGGGGTCACAGATACGCAGTATTTT
CDR3 protein: CASSLGTGVTDTQYF

CDR3 length: 16
D gene: .
J gene: TRBJ1-4
V gene: TRBV19
clone size: .
CDR3 DNA: TGTGCCAGTAGTTTCTTGGGGGCAGCAACTAATGAAAAACTGTTTTTT
CDR3 protein: CASSFLGAATNEKLFF

CDR3 length: 16
D gene: TRBD1
J gene: TRBJ1-4
V gene: TRBV11-2
clone size: few
CDR3 DNA: TGTGCCAGCAGCTCCCGTCTGGGACAGGGCTCCGAAAAACTGTTTTTT
CDR3 protein: CASSSRLGQGSEKLFF

CDR3 length: 14
D gene: .
J gene: TRBJ2-2
V gene: TRBV18
clone size: .
CDR3 DNA: TGTGCCAGCTCCCCCGAAGGGGTGACCGGGGAGCTGTTTTTT
CDR3 protein: CASSPEGVTGELFF

CDR3 length: 15
D gene: .
J gene: TRBJ1-2
V gene: TRBV5-5
clone size: .
CDR3 DNA: TGTGCCAGCAGCTTGGCCCAGCGGACTAACTATGGCTACACCTTC
CDR3 protein: CASSLAQRTNYGYTF

CDR3 length: 14
D gene: .
J gene: TRBJ1-6
V gene: TRBV20-1
clone size: .
CDR3 DNA: TGCAGTGCTAGTTCCGGGATCTATAATTCACCCCTCCACTTT
CDR3 protein: CSASSGIYNSPLHF

CDR3 length: 11
D gene: .
J gene: TRBJ1-1
V gene: TRBV5-1
clone size: .
CDR3 DNA: TGCGCCAGCAGCTTGGGCGAAGAAGCTTTCTTT
CDR3 protein: CASSLGEEAFF

CDR3 length: 14
D gene: .
J gene: TRBJ2-4
V gene: TRBV7-8
clone size: .
CDR3 DNA: TGTGCCAGCAGAACCGGGAACCCGCTGGGCATTCAGTACTTC
CDR3 protein: CASRTGNPLGIQYF

CDR3 length: 14
D gene: TRBD1
J gene: TRBJ2-1
V gene: TRBV5-1
clone size: .
CDR3 DNA: TGCGCCAGCAGCTTGGACAACCGGGACAGGGCCCAGTTCTTC
CDR3 protein: CASSLDNRDRAQFF